Below, 28 T cell receptor beta chains from the same sample are listed, as sequenced in a study of cytomegalovirus exposure and HLA in healthy donors. Primers for the PCR totalled 60 Vbeta and 13 Jbeta. Sequencing was performed with immunoSEQ multiplex PCR; in TCRdb, only in-frame clones are kept and a portion is missing. Of about 120,000 clones in the sample, 60% to 85% are singletons; the top ten hold roughly 2.5%. Sequenced: PBMCs. The origin of the receptors is a woman between 40 and 55 years old in good health and CMV-seropositive.

This clone was counted a few times. The V gene is TRBV2, the J gene TRBJ1-4; no clear D. Germline V gene lookup returns CDR1 SNHLY and CDR2 FYNNEI. The V gene lost 0 bases and the J gene lost 7 bases, with 9 bases spanning the gap. The CDR3 is made up of 14 amino acids. Here the CDR3 reads CASSEARQAEKLFF. In DNA form, the CDR3 reads TGTGCCAGCAGTGAAGCTAGACAAGCTGAAAAACTGTTTTTT.

The rearrangement joins TRBV2 to TRBJ2-2, with D perhaps TRBD1 (5 bases). V gave up 7 bases and J gave up 6 bases, with 21 bases separating them. The length of the CDR3 is 16 residues. Germline CDR1 and CDR2: SNHLY and FYNNEI. Here the CDR3 reads CASMGRARGESGELFF. Written as DNA, the CDR3 is TGTGCCAGCATGGGCAGGGCACGAGGAGAATCCGGGGAGCTGTTTTTT.

This chain links TRBV5-6 with TRBJ1-6, with a possible D match to TRBD1 (5 bases). Germline V gene data show CDR1 as SGHDT and CDR2 as YYEEEE. V was clipped by 1 base and J by 8 bases, with 10 bases between them. The CDR3 has 14 amino acids. The CDR3 loop reads CASSLKGPHSPLHF. CDR3 in DNA: TGTGCCAGCAGCTTGAAGGGGCCGCATTCACCCCTCCACTTT.

The V gene is TRBV5-1, the J gene TRBJ2-7, with D perhaps matching TRBD1 (6 bases). This CDR3 region has 15 residues. Trimming took 0 bases from V and 2 from J, leaving 12 bases between them. CDR1 and CDR2 from the germline V gene are SGHRS and YFSETQ. The CDR3 DNA reads TGCGCCAGCAGCTTGGCGCCAGGGGAAGCCTACGAGCAGTACTTC. This gives the protein CASSLAPGEAYEQYF.

This clone was counted a single time. The chain employs TRBV5-4 and TRBJ1-4, with 7 bases identical to TRBD1. The germline CDR1 and CDR2 sequences are SGHNT and YYREEE (reference sequence). With V trimmed by 4 bases and J by 8 bases, 14 bases remained unmatched. The CDR3 contains 16 residues. The CDR3 loop reads CASSHGTGAKGEKLFF. CDR3 bases: TGTGCCAGCAGCCACGGTACAGGGGCAAAAGGCGAAAAACTGTTTTTT.

This clone was detected a few times. The chain uses TRBV6-1 and TRBJ2-2; 10 bases are shared with TRBD1. Trimming at V came to 7 bases and at J to 5 bases, leaving 7 bases not matched to a gene. The germline V gene has CDR1 MNHNS and CDR2 SASEGT. This CDR3 is 15 amino acids long. CDR3 in amino acids: CASMGDRGRTGELFF. DNA of the CDR3: TGTGCCAGCATGGGAGACAGGGGGCGTACCGGGGAGCTGTTTTTT.

This chain joins TRBV4-1 and TRBJ1-3, with D hard to call. The CDR3 is made up of 14 amino acids. The V gene's germline CDR1 is MGHRA and CDR2 YSYEKL. With 1 base removed from V and 3 bases from J, the gap between germline ends came to 7 bases. The CDR3: CASSQAGYGNTIYF. As DNA, the CDR3 is TGCGCCAGCAGCCAAGCGGGTTATGGAAACACCATATATTTT.

The chain links TRBV10-3 to TRBJ1-2, with 8 bases identical to TRBD1. This CDR3 comprises 13 residues. V gave up 11 bases and J gave up 3 bases; unmatched junction bases: 8. CDR1 ENHRY and CDR2 SYGVKD come from the germline V gene. The CDR3: CASRTGKDYGYTF. The CDR3 DNA follows: TGTGCCTCCCGGACAGGGAAGGACTATGGCTACACCTTC.

The CDR3 region has the DNA TGTGCCAGCAGTGGGTCACAGGCGCGATCCTACGAGCAGTACTTC. Its protein is CASSGSQARSYEQYF. V gene TRBV6-5 combines with J gene TRBJ2-7, with D possibly TRBD1 on 5 matching bases. The CDR3 covers 15 residues. Germline CDR1 is MNHEY and CDR2 is SVGAGI. V shed 5 bases and J shed 1 base, with 15 bases lying between them.

The V call is TRBV7-9, the J call TRBJ1-4, with D possibly matching TRBD1 (6 bases). This CDR3 spans 15 amino acids. Trimming removed 5 bases at V and 3 bases at J, with 13 bases between. The germline CDR1 and CDR2 sequences are SEHNR and FQNEAQ (reference sequence). The CDR3 DNA sequence: TGTGCCAGCAGCCCCCAGGGGCCCTCTAATGAAAAACTGTTTTTT. Its protein product is CASSPQGPSNEKLFF.

This chain connects TRBV6-4 to TRBJ2-3; 10 bases are shared with TRBD2. The CDR3 sequence is 14 residues long. Germline assignment: CDR1 MRHNA and CDR2 SNTAGT. Losses at the gene ends were 6 bases for V and 7 bases for J; bases not matched to a gene: 7. The DNA of the CDR3 is TGTGCCAGCAGCGCCACTAGCGGGGTAAATACGCAGTATTTT. It encodes CASSATSGVNTQYF.

The rearrangement links TRBV27 to TRBJ1-1, with a weak D call TRBD1 (6 bases). Trimming pared 6 bases from V and 4 bases from J, leaving 12 bases between. Germline CDR1 is MNHEY and CDR2 is SMNVEV (reference sequence). The CDR3 has 13 residues. CDR3 residues: CASRGRGGTEAFF. In DNA form, the CDR3 reads TGTGCCAGCAGAGGGAGGGGGGGCACTGAAGCTTTCTTT.

This sequence joins TRBV7-2 and TRBJ1-4, with a weak D call TRBD1 (6 bases). The germline V gene has CDR1 SGHTA and CDR2 FQGNSA. Trimming pared 1 base from V and 1 base from J, leaving 16 bases between. The CDR3 covers 18 residues. The CDR3 nucleotides are TGTGCCAGCAGCTTAGTTCGGGGGGCCTGGCAAACTAATGAAAAACTGTTTTTT. Its translation: CASSLVRGAWQTNEKLFF.

The gene calls are TRBV11-2 and TRBJ1-5; D gene unclear. This CDR3 comprises 13 residues. Germline-derived CDR1 and CDR2 are SGHAT and FQNNGV. Trimming cost V 1 base and J 5 bases, with 6 bases left between them. The CDR3 is CASSLGGDQPQHF. CDR3 nucleotide sequence: TGTGCCAGCAGCTTAGGCGGGGATCAGCCCCAGCATTTT. The whole variable domain, remainder taken from reference TRBV11-2 and TRBJ1-5, is EAGVAQSPRYKIIEKRQSVAFWCNPISGHATLYWYQQILGQGPKLLIQFQNNGVVDDSQLPKDRFSAERLKGVDSTLKIQPAKLEDSAVYLCASSLGGDQPQHFGDGTRLSIL.

This chain joins TRBV6-5 and TRBJ2-1, with D perhaps matching TRBD1 (5 bases). Germline lookup yields CDR1 MNHEY and CDR2 SVGAGI. This CDR3 contains 14 residues. Trimming took 0 bases from V and 6 from J, leaving 9 bases between them. CDR3 loop: CASSYSGQGNEQFF. CDR3 sequence (DNA): TGTGCCAGCAGTTACTCGGGGCAGGGCAATGAGCAGTTCTTC.

The rearrangement joins TRBV9 to TRBJ2-3; 14 nucleotides match TRBD2. The ends lost 3 bases at V and 4 bases at J; junction bases unmatched: 10. The V gene's germline CDR1 is SGDLS and CDR2 YYNGEE. CDR3 length equals 18 residues. The CDR3 coding sequence is TGTGCCAGCAGCGAGACTAGCGGGGGGGCCGAGTTCGCAGATACGCAGTATTTT. Residues: CASSETSGGAEFADTQYF. Combining the CDR3 with reference TRBV9 and TRBJ2-3 gives the whole variable domain DSGVTQTPKHLITATGQRVTLRCSPRSGDLSVYWYQQSLDQGLQFLIQYYNGEERAKGNILERFSAQQFPDLHSELNLSSLELGDSALYFCASSETSGGAEFADTQYFGPGTRLTVL.

This clone has just one count. V usage is TRBV9 and J usage is TRBJ1-3, with 7 bases lining up with TRBD1. The CDR3 sequence is 14 residues long. V gave up 4 bases and J gave up 4 bases; unmatched junction bases: 5. In germline, CDR1 is SGDLS, CDR2 YYNGEE. The CDR3 protein is CASSIQDRGNTIYF. The CDR3 DNA reads TGTGCCAGCAGCATTCAGGACAGGGGAAACACCATATATTTT.

V and J are TRBV4-1 and TRBJ2-7; 7 bases are shared with TRBD2. The J segment lost 3 bases and the V segment lost 4 bases, leaving 6 bases of the junction unmatched. This CDR3 is 14 amino acids long. Germline lookup yields CDR1 MGHRA and CDR2 YSYEKL. As DNA, the CDR3 is TGCGCCAGCAGCCCAGTAGCGGGCGGCTACGAGCAGTACTTC. Its protein is CASSPVAGGYEQYF.

The chain uses TRBV6-5 and TRBJ1-3; possible D gene TRBD1, 5 bases. Trimming cost V 0 bases and J 0 bases, with 9 bases left between them. Germline lookup yields CDR1 MNHEY and CDR2 SVGAGI. The CDR3 covers 16 residues. As DNA, the CDR3 is TGTGCCAGCAGTTACTCGGCGGGGCCCTCTGGAAACACCATATATTTT. This codes for CASSYSAGPSGNTIYF.

The chain links TRBV6-1 to TRBJ1-5; unclear D gene. Germline-derived CDR1 and CDR2 are MNHNS and SASEGT. The length of the CDR3 is 14 residues. V gave up 1 base and J gave up 8 bases, with 12 bases separating them. CDR3 in DNA: TGTGCCAGCAGTGAAGGGAGATTTTCGGAGCCCCAGCATTTT. This gives the protein CASSEGRFSEPQHF.

The CDR3 DNA is TGTGCCAGCAGCTTTTATTCTTATGGGACAGGGTTTTACGAGCAGTACTTC. It yields the protein CASSFYSYGTGFYEQYF. V gene TRBV5-5 combines with J gene TRBJ2-7, with TRBD1 identical over 9 bases. The CDR3 contains 17 residues. Germline V gene lookup returns CDR1 SGHKS and CDR2 YYEKEE (reference sequence). V trimming: 2 bases; J trimming: 4 bases; junction bases outside the gene matches: 13.

The rearrangement links TRBV7-2 to TRBJ2-2; weak D call: TRBD2 (5 bases). The germline gives CDR1 SGHTA, CDR2 FQGNSA. This CDR3 spans 13 amino acids. V was cut by 5 bases and J by 5 bases, with 9 bases left in between. As DNA, the CDR3 is TGTGCCAGCAGCGCCCTAGCTACCGGGGAGCTGTTTTTT. This codes for CASSALATGELFF. Drawing the rest from reference TRBV7-2 and TRBJ2-2, the complete variable domain is GAGVSQSPSNKVTEKGKDVELRCDPISGHTALYWYRQSLGQGLEFLIYFQGNSAPDKSGLPSDRFSAERTGGSVSTLTIQRTQQEDSAVYLCASSALATGELFFGEGSRLTVL.

The chain combines TRBV2 with TRBJ2-5, with D unresolved. The V and J ends lost 5 bases and 1 base respectively, with 8 bases between them. Germline values: CDR1 SNHLY, CDR2 FYNNEI. This CDR3 has 13 amino acids. In nucleotides, the CDR3 is TGTGCCAGCAGTCCTGGCAGCCAAGAGACCCAGTACTTC. This sequence encodes CASSPGSQETQYF.

V is TRBV6-5 and J is TRBJ1-4; no definite D call. The germline gives CDR1 MNHEY, CDR2 SVGAGI. The CDR3 covers 14 residues. V lost 6 bases and J 5 bases, leaving 13 bases between the germline ends. This CDR3 is CASRAGGQNEKLFF. The CDR3 coding sequence is TGTGCCAGCAGGGCAGGAGGGCAAAATGAAAAACTGTTTTTT.

The J gene is TRBJ2-3, the V gene TRBV27; 9 bases line up with TRBD2. The CDR3 runs to 13 residues. The V gene's germline CDR1 is MNHEY and CDR2 SMNVEV (reference sequence). V dropped 10 bases and J dropped 3; count of bases not matched to a gene: 5. As DNA, the CDR3 is TGTGCCACCGCGGGGGGGAGGACAGATACGCAGTATTTT. Protein sequence: CATAGGRTDTQYF.

The chain uses TRBV15 and TRBJ2-5, with TRBD2 identical over 9 bases. The length of the CDR3 is 15 residues. J lost 2 bases, V lost 1 base, and 2 bases had no gene match. Germline CDR1 reads LNHNV; CDR2 reads YYDKDF (reference sequence). The CDR3 is CATSRGTSEQETQYF. The CDR3, as DNA: TGTGCCACCAGCAGAGGGACTAGCGAACAAGAGACCCAGTACTTC.

The genes are TRBV5-1 and TRBJ1-5; D unresolved. V lost 1 base, J lost 4 bases, and 9 bases lay in between. CDR3 length: 14 residues. Germline V gene data show CDR1 as SGHRS and CDR2 as YFSETQ. Here the CDR3 reads CASSLRAGNQPQHF. The DNA of the CDR3 is TGCGCCAGCAGCTTGCGGGCGGGTAATCAGCCCCAGCATTTT.

The chain links TRBV4-1 to TRBJ1-2; possibly TRBD1 for D (6 bases). Germline V gives CDR1 MGHRA, CDR2 YSYEKL. V gave up 0 bases and J gave up 4 bases, with 15 bases separating them. This CDR3 has 16 amino acids. The CDR3 coding sequence is TGCGCCAGCAGCCAAGACGCCCCCCAGGGGACCTATGGCTACACCTTC. This translates into CASSQDAPQGTYGYTF.